Below are 25 T cell receptor beta chains sequenced from a single sample in a study of control samples from healthy donors and cancer patients. Profiling relied on immunoSEQ multiplex PCR, and the TCRdb table lists in-frame clones only, not all of them. The table lists around 160,000 clones, 80% to 95% of them singletons. Material: blood. These receptor sequences come from a man aged 18-30 years in good health.

The V and J genes are TRBV5-4 and TRBJ1-6, with 9 bases matching TRBD1. The germline CDR1 and CDR2 sequences are SGHNT and YYREEE (reference sequence). This CDR3 has 14 amino acids. Trimming removed 5 bases from V and 10 bases from J; junction bases left unmatched: 7. The CDR3 sequence is CASSYTGGRSPLHF. The CDR3 DNA is TGTGCCAGCAGTTATACAGGGGGCAGATCACCCCTCCACTTT.

The chain joins TRBV19 to TRBJ2-7; the D gene is possibly TRBD2 (5 bases). With 3 bases removed from V and 2 bases from J, the gap between germline ends came to 14 bases. The CDR3 sequence is 15 residues long. In germline, CDR1 is LNHDA, CDR2 SQIVND (reference sequence). The CDR3 is CASSISSGFAYEQYF. The CDR3 DNA reads as TGTGCCAGTAGTATTAGTTCGGGGTTCGCCTACGAGCAGTACTTC.

CDR3 in amino acids: CASRPGTSGNYEQYF. The CDR3 DNA sequence: TGTGCCAGTAGACCAGGGACTAGCGGAAACTACGAGCAGTACTTC. V is TRBV19 and J is TRBJ2-7; TRBD2 matches at 11 bases. Germline CDR1 LNHDA, CDR2 SQIVND (reference sequence). V gave up 6 bases and J gave up 3 bases; unmatched junction bases: 7. This CDR3 has 15 amino acids.

This chain joins TRBV19 and TRBJ2-1, with D hard to call. Trimming pared 7 bases from V and 3 bases from J, leaving 10 bases between. CDR3 length: 13 residues. Germline V lookup: CDR1 LNHDA, CDR2 SQIVND (reference sequence). The CDR3 loop is CASNSIDYNEQFF. The CDR3 DNA reads as TGTGCCAGTAACTCCATTGACTACAATGAGCAGTTCTTC.

The rearrangement uses TRBV5-4 and TRBJ1-4; 10 bases match TRBD1. The CDR3 runs to 14 residues. V shed 2 bases and J 8 bases; nucleotides not matched to a gene: 3. CDR1 SGHNT and CDR2 YYREEE come from the germline V gene (reference sequence). The CDR3 sequence is CASSLAGQGEKLFF. CDR3 DNA sequence: TGTGCCAGCAGCTTAGCGGGACAGGGGGAAAAACTGTTTTTT.

The genes are TRBV9 and TRBJ2-7; D may be TRBD2 (5 bases). CDR3 length: 13 amino acids. V lost 4 bases and J lost 10, with 18 bases in between. The germline gives CDR1 SGDLS, CDR2 YYNGEE. CDR3 sequence reads: CASSRNEGRAQYF. The CDR3 bases are TGTGCCAGCAGCCGTAATGAAGGGCGGGCTCAGTACTTC.

V gene TRBV7-9 combines with J gene TRBJ1-1; D might be TRBD1 (6 bases). This CDR3 has 16 residues. The germline V gene has CDR1 SEHNR and CDR2 FQNEAQ (reference sequence). V lost 6 bases, J lost 0 bases, and 17 bases lay in between. CDR3 in amino acids: CASSPGGHLMNTEAFF. DNA for the CDR3: TGTGCCAGCAGTCCCGGGGGACACCTCATGAACACTGAAGCTTTCTTT.

This chain links TRBV6-5 with TRBJ1-1, with TRBD1 matching over 9 bases. This CDR3 region has 13 residues. Germline CDR1 reads MNHEY; CDR2 reads SVGAGI. V lost 9 bases, J lost 2 bases, and 4 bases stayed unmatched. The DNA for the CDR3 is TGTGCCAGTATGACAGGGGGTAACACTGAAGCTTTCTTT. As protein: CASMTGGNTEAFF.

CDR3 sequence (DNA): TGTGCCAGCAGCTTTTCCTCCTACGAGCAGTACTTC. Translation gives CASSFSSYEQYF. The rearrangement links TRBV5-8 to TRBJ2-7; the D is unclear. The V and J ends lost 2 bases and 0 bases respectively, with 3 bases between them. The length of the CDR3 is 12 residues. Germline V gene data show CDR1 as SGHTS and CDR2 as YDEGEE.

The chain has TRBV5-1 and TRBJ2-1; D may match TRBD1 or TRBD2 (7 bases each). In germline, CDR1 is SGHRS, CDR2 YFSETQ. V lost 0 bases and J 7 bases, leaving 14 bases between the germline ends. The CDR3 loop spans 15 amino acids. This CDR3 is CASSLGNRGGNEQFF. The CDR3, as DNA: TGCGCCAGCAGCTTGGGAAACAGGGGAGGGAATGAGCAGTTCTTC.

The genes are TRBV10-1 and TRBJ1-1, with D unclear. Germline V gene lookup returns CDR1 WNHNN and CDR2 SYGVQD (reference sequence). The CDR3 sequence is 13 residues long. Trimming shortened V by 8 bases and J by 0 bases, and 10 bases separated the two germline ends. CDR3 sequence reads: CASSEGLNTEAFF. Here the CDR3 DNA reads TGCGCCAGCTCTGAGGGCCTGAACACTGAAGCTTTCTTT.

The DNA of the CDR3 is TGTGCCAGCAACTGGAGACTGATGAACACTGAAGCTTTCTTT. This gives the protein CASNWRLMNTEAFF. The V gene is TRBV5-6, the J gene TRBJ1-1; D call uncertain. Trimming cost V 6 bases and J 0 bases, with 12 bases left between them. CDR1 and CDR2 from the germline V gene are SGHDT and YYEEEE. The CDR3 consists of 14 residues.

The chain recombines TRBV19 with TRBJ1-1; D unclear. Deletions cut 0 bases from V and 1 base from J, with 9 bases between. Germline assignment: CDR1 LNHDA and CDR2 SQIVND (reference sequence). The CDR3 sequence is 15 residues long. In nucleotides, the CDR3 is TGTGCCAGTAGTATAGATCTCGCCGGGAACACTGAAGCTTTCTTT. Residues: CASSIDLAGNTEAFF.

CDR3 DNA sequence: TGTGCCAGCTCACCGGGGACAGATCGAGGACAGCCCCAGCATTTT. Amino acid sequence: CASSPGTDRGQPQHF. The chain couples TRBV18 to TRBJ1-5; 7 bases fit TRBD1. Germline V gene data show CDR1 as KGHSH and CDR2 as LQKENI. V lost 3 bases, J lost 7 bases, and 9 bases stayed unmatched. The CDR3 covers 15 residues. Full variable domain (remainder filled in from reference TRBV18 and TRBJ1-5): NAGVMQNPRHLVRRRGQEARLRCSPMKGHSHVYWYRQLPEEGLKFMVYLQKENIIDESGMPKERFSAEFPKEGPSILRIQQVVRGDSAAYFCASSPGTDRGQPQHFGDGTRLSIL.

The chain links TRBV14 to TRBJ1-4, with D unclear. The V and J ends lost 1 base and 8 bases respectively, with 8 bases between them. Looked up from germline, CDR1 is SGHDN and CDR2 is FVKESK. The CDR3 sequence is 13 residues long. The CDR3 coding sequence is TGTGCCAGCAGCCAAGGGGCAGAAGAAAAACTGTTTTTT. It encodes CASSQGAEEKLFF.

The chain carries TRBV27 and TRBJ1-1; D is unclear. The CDR3 consists of 8 residues. Germline CDR1 and CDR2: MNHEY and SMNVEV (reference sequence). Trimming removed 7 bases at V and 9 bases at J, with 3 bases between. The CDR3: CASIKAFF. The CDR3 region has the DNA TGTGCCAGCATCAAAGCTTTCTTT.

The chain joins TRBV6-5 to TRBJ2-7; D possibly matches TRBD1 or TRBD2 (5 bases each). Germline loops: CDR1 MNHEY, CDR2 SVGAGI. The CDR3 is made up of 15 amino acids. Trimming took off 5 bases at V and 6 bases at J, with 20 bases between the two ends. CDR3 sequence: CASSRWGSRGLEQYF. CDR3 in DNA: TGTGCCAGCAGTAGATGGGGGTCTCGTGGTCTCGAGCAGTACTTC.

This rearrangement joins TRBV5-1 to TRBJ2-5; TRBD1 agrees at 8 bases. V lost 4 bases and J lost 4; bases outside the gene matches: 9. From germline, CDR1 is SGHRS and CDR2 YFSETQ. The CDR3 contains 15 residues. CDR3 residues: CASSPGQGWGETQYF. In nucleotides, the CDR3 is TGCGCCAGCAGCCCAGGACAGGGATGGGGAGAGACCCAGTACTTC. Full variable domain (remainder filled in from reference TRBV5-1 and TRBJ2-5): KAGVTQTPRYLIKTRGQQVTLSCSPISGHRSVSWYQQTPGQGLQFLFEYFSETQRNKGNFPGRFSGRQFSNSRSEMNVSTLELGDSALYLCASSPGQGWGETQYFGPGTRLLVL.

This clone was observed at least ten times. Other DNA sequences within the sample encode an identical CDR3. The chain uses TRBV6-1 and TRBJ2-7, with no clear D. This CDR3 comprises 14 residues. Germline V CDR1 and CDR2: MNHNS, SASEGT. Trimming stripped 0 bases from V and 0 bases from J, with 6 bases between. The CDR3 sequence is CASSEAGSSYEQYF. In DNA, the CDR3 is TGTGCCAGCAGTGAAGCGGGCAGCTCCTACGAGCAGTACTTC.

This sequence joins TRBV7-2 and TRBJ2-7; tentatively, D is TRBD1 or TRBD2 (6 bases each). The CDR3 is made up of 17 amino acids. CDR1 and CDR2 (germline): SGHTA, FQGNSA. V was clipped by 1 base and J by 0 bases, with 16 bases between them. This CDR3 is CASSLEGGRSSSYEQYF. The CDR3 DNA reads as TGTGCCAGCAGCTTAGAGGGGGGCAGGTCGAGCTCCTACGAGCAGTACTTC.

V gene TRBV2 combines with J gene TRBJ2-1; maybe TRBD1 (6 bases). The CDR3 has 12 residues. In germline, CDR1 is SNHLY, CDR2 FYNNEI. V was shortened by 11 bases and J by 3 bases, with 11 bases between the two germline ends. CDR3 amino acids: CAGQSGYNEQFF. CDR3 bases: TGTGCCGGACAGTCGGGCTACAATGAGCAGTTCTTC.

This sequence joins TRBV5-1 and TRBJ1-4; a possible D gene is TRBD1 (6 bases). The CDR3 runs to 14 residues. In germline, CDR1 is SGHRS, CDR2 YFSETQ. Trimming pared 4 bases from V and 13 bases from J, leaving 20 bases between. This CDR3 is CASSPEGVRGGLFF. The CDR3 nucleotides read TGCGCCAGCAGCCCCGAGGGGGTAAGGGGAGGACTGTTTTTT.

The chain combines TRBV28 with TRBJ2-5; the D is unclear. CDR3 length: 14 residues. V lost 1 base and J 4 bases, leaving 10 bases between the germline ends. Germline V lookup: CDR1 MDHEN, CDR2 SYDVKM. CDR3 bases: TGTGCCAGCAGTTTATCAGATCCGCCAGAGACCCAGTACTTC. Protein: CASSLSDPPETQYF.

This chain uses TRBV4-3 with TRBJ2-3; 11 bases match TRBD2. The germline V gene encodes CDR1 LGHNA and CDR2 YSLEER. The CDR3 is 17 amino acids. Trimming removed 2 bases from V and 4 bases from J; junction bases left unmatched: 8. The CDR3 coding sequence is TGCGCCAGCAGCCAACTACTAGCGGGAGAGGTGCCAGATACGCAGTATTTT. Translating it yields CASSQLLAGEVPDTQYF.

The gene calls are TRBV12-1 and TRBJ1-5. TRBV12-1 has pseudogene status. The CDR3 is 15 residues long. In DNA, the CDR3 is TGTGCCAGCAGATCTACCCGTGGGGGTGATCAGCCCCAGCATTTT. Translating it yields CASRSTRGGDQPQHF.